This T cell receptor (beta chain) was profiled in a study of OX40 agonist ivuxolimab in advanced cancers. Assay used: immunoSEQ multiplex PCR; TCRdb lists only in-frame clones, some missing. The table has more than 25,000 clones, around 88% seen once. CDR1 MDHEN and CDR2 SYDVKM come from the germline V gene. This CDR3 is built from 14 residues. This sequence joins TRBV28 and TRBJ2-5; TRBD1 matches at 7 bases. The assigned J gene may be wrong: the sequence end matches TRBJ2-7 better. The TCR comes from an adult with an advanced solid tumor such as melanoma, head and neck, liver or kidney cancer. The sample consisted of CD4+ or CD8+ T cells sorted from blood, taken in a trial of the OX40 agonist ivuxolimab. Here the CDR3 DNA reads TGTGCCAGCAGATGGATAGGGACAGCCTACGAGCAGTACTTC. This translates into CASRWIGTAYEQYF.